The TCR beta chain under discussion was sequenced for a study of OX40 agonist ivuxolimab in advanced cancers. V was clipped by 8 bases and J by 1 base, with 18 bases between them. The germline gives CDR1 SEHNR, CDR2 FQNEAQ (reference sequence). The CDR3 runs 16 residues. Method: immunoSEQ multiplex PCR; TCRdb's copy keeps in-frame clones and lacks some. This table has 20,000 to 25,000 clones, roughly 80% appearing once. This material consisted of CD4+ or CD8+ T cells sorted from blood, taken in a trial of the OX40 agonist ivuxolimab. The receptor comes from an adult with an advanced solid tumor such as melanoma, head and neck, liver or kidney cancer. The chain couples TRBV7-9 to TRBJ2-1, with a tentative D call TRBD1 (6 bases). The CDR3 region has the DNA TGTGCCAGCGGACGAGAGACAGGTGAATCCTACAATGAGCAGTTCTTC. The encoded protein is CASGRETGESYNEQFF.